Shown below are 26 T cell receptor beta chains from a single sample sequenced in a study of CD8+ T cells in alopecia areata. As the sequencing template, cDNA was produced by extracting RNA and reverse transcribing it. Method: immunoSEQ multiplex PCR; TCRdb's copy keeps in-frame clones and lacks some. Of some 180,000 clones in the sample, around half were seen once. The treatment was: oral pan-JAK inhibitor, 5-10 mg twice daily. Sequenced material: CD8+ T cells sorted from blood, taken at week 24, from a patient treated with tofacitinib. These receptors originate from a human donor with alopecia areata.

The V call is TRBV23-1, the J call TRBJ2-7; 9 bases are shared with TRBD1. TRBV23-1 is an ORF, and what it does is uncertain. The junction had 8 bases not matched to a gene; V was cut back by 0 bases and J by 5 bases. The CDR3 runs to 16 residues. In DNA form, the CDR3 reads TGCGCCAGCAGTCAATCGAGGGGACAGGGTGAACACGAGCAGTACTTC. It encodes CASSQSRGQGEHEQYF.

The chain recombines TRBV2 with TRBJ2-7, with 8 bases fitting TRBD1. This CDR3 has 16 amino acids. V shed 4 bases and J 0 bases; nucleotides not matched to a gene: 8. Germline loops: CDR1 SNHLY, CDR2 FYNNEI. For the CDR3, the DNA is TGTGCCAGCAGTGTGTGGGGACAGGCGAGCTCCTACGAGCAGTACTTC. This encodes CASSVWGQASSYEQYF.

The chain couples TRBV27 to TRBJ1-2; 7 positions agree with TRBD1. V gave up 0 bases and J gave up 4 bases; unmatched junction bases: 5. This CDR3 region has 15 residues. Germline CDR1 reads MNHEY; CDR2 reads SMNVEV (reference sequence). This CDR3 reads CASSLSGQSLYGYTF. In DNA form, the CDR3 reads TGTGCCAGCAGTTTATCGGGACAGTCGCTCTATGGCTACACCTTC.

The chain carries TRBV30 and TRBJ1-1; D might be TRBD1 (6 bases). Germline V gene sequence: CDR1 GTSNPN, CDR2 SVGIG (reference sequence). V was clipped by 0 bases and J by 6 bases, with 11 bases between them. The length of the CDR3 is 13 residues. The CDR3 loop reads CAWSVGGAPEAFF. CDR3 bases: TGTGCCTGGAGTGTTGGGGGGGCTCCTGAAGCTTTCTTT.

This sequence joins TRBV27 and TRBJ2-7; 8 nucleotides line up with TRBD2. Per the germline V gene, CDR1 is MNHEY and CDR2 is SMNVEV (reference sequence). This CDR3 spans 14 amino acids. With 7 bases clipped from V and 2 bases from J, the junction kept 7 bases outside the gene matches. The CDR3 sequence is CASKERGKTYEQYF. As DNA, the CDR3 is TGTGCCAGCAAAGAGCGGGGGAAAACCTACGAGCAGTACTTC.

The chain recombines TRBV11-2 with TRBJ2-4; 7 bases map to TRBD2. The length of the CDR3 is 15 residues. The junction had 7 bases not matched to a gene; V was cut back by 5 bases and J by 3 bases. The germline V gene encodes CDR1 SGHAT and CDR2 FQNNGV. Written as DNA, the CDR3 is TGTGCCAGCAGCCCGGGGGAGGGGATCAAAAACATTCAGTACTTC. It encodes CASSPGEGIKNIQYF.

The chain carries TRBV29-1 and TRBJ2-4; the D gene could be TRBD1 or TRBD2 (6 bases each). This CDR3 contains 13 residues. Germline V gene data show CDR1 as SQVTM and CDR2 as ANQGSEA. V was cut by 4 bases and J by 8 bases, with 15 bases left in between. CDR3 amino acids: CSVVGGWNDIQYF. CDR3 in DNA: TGCAGCGTTGTAGGGGGGTGGAATGACATTCAGTACTTC.

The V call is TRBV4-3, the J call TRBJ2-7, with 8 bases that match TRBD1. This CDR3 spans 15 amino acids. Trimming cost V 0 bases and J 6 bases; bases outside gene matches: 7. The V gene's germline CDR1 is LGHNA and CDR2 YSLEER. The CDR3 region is CASSQDGQGVGEQYF. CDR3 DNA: TGCGCCAGCAGCCAAGATGGACAGGGTGTGGGCGAGCAGTACTTC.

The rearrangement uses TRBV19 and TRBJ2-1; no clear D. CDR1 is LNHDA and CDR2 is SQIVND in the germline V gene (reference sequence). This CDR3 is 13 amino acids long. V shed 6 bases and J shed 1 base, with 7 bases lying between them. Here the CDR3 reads CASSLGSYNEQFF. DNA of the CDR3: TGTGCCAGTAGCCTCGGATCCTACAATGAGCAGTTCTTC.

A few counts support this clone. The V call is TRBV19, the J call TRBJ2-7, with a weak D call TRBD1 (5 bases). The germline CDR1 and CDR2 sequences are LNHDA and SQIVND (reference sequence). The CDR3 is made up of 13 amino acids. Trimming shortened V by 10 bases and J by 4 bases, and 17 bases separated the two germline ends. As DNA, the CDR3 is TGTGCCACTACACCCAGGGCTGGGTACGAGCAGTACTTC. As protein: CATTPRAGYEQYF.

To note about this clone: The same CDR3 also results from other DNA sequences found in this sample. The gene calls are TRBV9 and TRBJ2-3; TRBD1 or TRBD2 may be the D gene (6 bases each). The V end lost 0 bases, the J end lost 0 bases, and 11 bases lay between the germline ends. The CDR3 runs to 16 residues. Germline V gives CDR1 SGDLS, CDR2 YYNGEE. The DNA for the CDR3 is TGTGCCAGCAGCGTAGCGGGGGCGTCTAGCACAGATACGCAGTATTTT. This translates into CASSVAGASSTDTQYF. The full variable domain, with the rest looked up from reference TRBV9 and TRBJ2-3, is DSGVTQTPKHLITATGQRVTLRCSPRSGDLSVYWYQQSLDQGLQFLIQYYNGEERAKGNILERFSAQQFPDLHSELNLSSLELGDSALYFCASSVAGASSTDTQYFGPGTRLTVL.

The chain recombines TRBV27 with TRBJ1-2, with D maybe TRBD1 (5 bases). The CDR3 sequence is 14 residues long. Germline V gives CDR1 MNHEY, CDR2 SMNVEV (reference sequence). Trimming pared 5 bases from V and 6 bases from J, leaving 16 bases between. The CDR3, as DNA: TGTGCCAGCAGTCCCCTGGGGGGGTTGGATGGCTACACCTTC. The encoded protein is CASSPLGGLDGYTF.

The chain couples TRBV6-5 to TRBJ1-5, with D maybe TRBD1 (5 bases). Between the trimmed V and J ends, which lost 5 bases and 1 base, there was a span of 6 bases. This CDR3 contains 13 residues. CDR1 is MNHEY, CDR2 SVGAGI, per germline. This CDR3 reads CASSPGSNQPQHF. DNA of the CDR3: TGTGCCAGCAGTCCAGGGAGCAATCAGCCCCAGCATTTT.

Here the CDR3 DNA reads TGTGCCAGCAGCCCCGTAGGGGTGAGCACAGATACGCAGTATTTT. It is translated as CASSPVGVSTDTQYF. The chain is built from TRBV7-9 and TRBJ2-3; TRBD1 is a possible D gene (5 bases). CDR3 size: 15 residues. CDR1 and CDR2 from the germline V gene are SEHNR and FQNEAQ (reference sequence). Trimming pared 5 bases from V and 0 bases from J, leaving 12 bases between. The variable domain in full, with the rest retrieved from reference TRBV7-9 and TRBJ2-3, is DTGVSQNPRHKITKRGQNVTFRCDPISEHNRLYWYRQTLGQGPEFLTYFQNEAQLEKSRLLSDRFSAERPKGSFSTLEIQRTEQGDSAMYLCASSPVGVSTDTQYFGPGTRLTVL.

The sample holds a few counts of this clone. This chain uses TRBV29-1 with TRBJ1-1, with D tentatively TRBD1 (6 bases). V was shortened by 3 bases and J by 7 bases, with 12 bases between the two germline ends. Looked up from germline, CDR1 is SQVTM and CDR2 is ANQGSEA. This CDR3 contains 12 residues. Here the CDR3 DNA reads TGCAGCGTTGAGGAGGGGGGCCTTGAAGCTTTCTTT. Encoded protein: CSVEEGGLEAFF.

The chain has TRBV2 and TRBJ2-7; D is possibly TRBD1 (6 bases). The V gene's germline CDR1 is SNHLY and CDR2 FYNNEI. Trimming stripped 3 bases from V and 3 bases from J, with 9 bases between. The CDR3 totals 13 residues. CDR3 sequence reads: CASSDDRSYEQYF. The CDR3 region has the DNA TGTGCCAGCAGTGACGACAGGAGCTACGAGCAGTACTTC.

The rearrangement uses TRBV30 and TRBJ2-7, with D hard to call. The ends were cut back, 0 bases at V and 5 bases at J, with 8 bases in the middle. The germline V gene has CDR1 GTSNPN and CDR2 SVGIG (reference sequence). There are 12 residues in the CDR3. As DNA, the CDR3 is TGTGCCTGGAGTGTGACCAGGAACGAGCAGTACTTC. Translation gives CAWSVTRNEQYF.

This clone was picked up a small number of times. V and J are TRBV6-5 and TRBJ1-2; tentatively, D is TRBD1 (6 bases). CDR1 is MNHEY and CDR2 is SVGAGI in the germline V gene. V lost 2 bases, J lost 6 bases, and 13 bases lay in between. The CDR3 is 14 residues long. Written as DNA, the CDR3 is TGTGCCAGCAGTTACGCCGGGGGGCGCGATGGCTACACCTTC. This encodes CASSYAGGRDGYTF.

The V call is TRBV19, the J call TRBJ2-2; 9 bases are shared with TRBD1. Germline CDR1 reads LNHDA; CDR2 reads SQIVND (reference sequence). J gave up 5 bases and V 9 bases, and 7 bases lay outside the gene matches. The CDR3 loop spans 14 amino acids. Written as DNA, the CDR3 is TGTGCCAGCTTTCGGACAGGGGAAACCGGGGAGCTGTTTTTT. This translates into CASFRTGETGELFF.

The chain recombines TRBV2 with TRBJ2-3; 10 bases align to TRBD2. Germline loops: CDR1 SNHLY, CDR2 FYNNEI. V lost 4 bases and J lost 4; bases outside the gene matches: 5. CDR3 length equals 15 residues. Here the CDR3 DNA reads TGTGCCAGCAGTGGTCTAGCGGGGGAGTCAGATACGCAGTATTTT. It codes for CASSGLAGESDTQYF.

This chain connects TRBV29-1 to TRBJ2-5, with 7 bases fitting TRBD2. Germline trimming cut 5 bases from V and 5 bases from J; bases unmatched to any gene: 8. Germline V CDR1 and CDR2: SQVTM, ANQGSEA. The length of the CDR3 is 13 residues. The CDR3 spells CSVSGGGGETQYF. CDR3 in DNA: TGCAGCGTTTCGGGGGGAGGAGGTGAGACCCAGTACTTC.

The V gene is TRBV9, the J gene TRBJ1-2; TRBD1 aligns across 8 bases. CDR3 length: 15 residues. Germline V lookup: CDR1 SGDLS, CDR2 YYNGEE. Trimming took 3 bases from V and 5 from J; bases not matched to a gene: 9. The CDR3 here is CASSAREDRAYGYTF. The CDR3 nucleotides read TGTGCCAGCAGCGCCCGGGAGGACAGGGCTTATGGCTACACCTTC.

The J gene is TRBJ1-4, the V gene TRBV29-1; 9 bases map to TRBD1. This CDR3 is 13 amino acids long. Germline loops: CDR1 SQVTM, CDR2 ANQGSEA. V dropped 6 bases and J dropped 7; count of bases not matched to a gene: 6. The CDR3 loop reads CSVRGQGFEKLFF. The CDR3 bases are TGCAGCGTGAGGGGACAGGGATTTGAAAAACTGTTTTTT.

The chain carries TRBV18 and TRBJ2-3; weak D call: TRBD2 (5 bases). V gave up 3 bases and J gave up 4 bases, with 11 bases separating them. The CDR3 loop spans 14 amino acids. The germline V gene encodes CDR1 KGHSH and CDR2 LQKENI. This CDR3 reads CASSPDGVPDTQYF. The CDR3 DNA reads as TGTGCCAGCTCACCCGACGGGGTTCCAGATACGCAGTATTTT.

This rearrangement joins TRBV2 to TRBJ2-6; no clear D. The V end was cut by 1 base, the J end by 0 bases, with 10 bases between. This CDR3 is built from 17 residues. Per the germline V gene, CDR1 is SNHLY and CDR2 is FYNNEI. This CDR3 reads CASSEEGMPSGANVLTF. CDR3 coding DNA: TGTGCCAGCAGTGAAGAAGGCATGCCCTCTGGGGCCAACGTCCTGACTTTC.

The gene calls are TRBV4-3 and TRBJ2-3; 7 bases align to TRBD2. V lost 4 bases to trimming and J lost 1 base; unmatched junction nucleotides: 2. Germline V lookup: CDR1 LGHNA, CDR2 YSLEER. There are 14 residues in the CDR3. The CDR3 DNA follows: TGCGCCAGCAGCCCTCGGGGGGGCACAGATACGCAGTATTTT. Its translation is CASSPRGGTDTQYF.